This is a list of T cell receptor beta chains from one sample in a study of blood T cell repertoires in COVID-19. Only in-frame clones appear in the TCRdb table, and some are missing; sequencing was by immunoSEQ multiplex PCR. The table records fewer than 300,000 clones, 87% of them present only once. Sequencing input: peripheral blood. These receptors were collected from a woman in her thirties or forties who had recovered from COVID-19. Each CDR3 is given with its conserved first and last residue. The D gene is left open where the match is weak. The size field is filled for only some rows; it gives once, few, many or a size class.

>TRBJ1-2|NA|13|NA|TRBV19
TGTGCCAGTAGTGCGTCGGGAACCTATGGCTACACCTTC
CASSASGTYGYTF
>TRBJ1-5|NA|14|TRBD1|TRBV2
TGTGCCAGCAGCCGGGACAGAGAGGATCAGCCCCAGCATTTT
CASSRDREDQPQHF
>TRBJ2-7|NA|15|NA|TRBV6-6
TGTGCCAGCAGTTACTCTGGAGGGAGGACCTACGAGCAGTACTTC
CASSYSGGRTYEQYF
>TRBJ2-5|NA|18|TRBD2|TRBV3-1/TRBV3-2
TGTGCCAGCAGCCAAGACCTCCAGCGGGGGGGCCGGAGGGGGACCCAGTACTTC
CASSQDLQRGGRRGTQYF
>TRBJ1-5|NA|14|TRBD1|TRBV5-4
TGTGCCAGCAGCTTGGGGACAGGGACTCAGCCCCAGCATTTT
CASSLGTGTQPQHF
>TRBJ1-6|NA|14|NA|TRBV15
TGTGCCACTCGTCCGGGGGGGTCTGGTTCACCCCTCCACTTT
CATRPGGSGSPLHF
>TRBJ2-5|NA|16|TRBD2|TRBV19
TGTGCCAGTAGTATAGCGGGGACTAGTGGTCTGGAGACCCAGTACTTC
CASSIAGTSGLETQYF
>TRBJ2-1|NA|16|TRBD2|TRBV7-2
TGTGCCAGCAGCCTACCGACTAGCCGTCGAAGCAATGAGCAGTTCTTC
CASSLPTSRRSNEQFF
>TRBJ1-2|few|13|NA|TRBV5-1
TGCGCCAGCAGCTTGATAGGGGCGGCAGGCTACACCTTC
CASSLIGAAGYTF
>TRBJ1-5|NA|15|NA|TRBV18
TGTGCCAGCTCACTGGACATCCTAGGCAATCAGCCCCAGCATTTT
CASSLDILGNQPQHF
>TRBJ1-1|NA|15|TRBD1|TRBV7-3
TGTGCCAGCAGCCTCCAGACAGGGGGCGGCACTGAAGCTTTCTTT
CASSLQTGGGTEAFF
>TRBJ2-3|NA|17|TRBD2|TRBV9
TGTGCCAGCAGCGTAGGTAGACTAGCCATTAGCACAGATACGCAGTATTTT
CASSVGRLAISTDTQYF
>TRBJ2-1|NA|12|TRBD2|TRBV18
TGTGCCAGCTCACCCGTAGCGGGGGAGCAGTTCTTC
CASSPVAGEQFF
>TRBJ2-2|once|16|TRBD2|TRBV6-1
TGTGCCAGCAGTGTGCCACTAGCGGCGTTCACCGGGGAGCTGTTTTTT
CASSVPLAAFTGELFF
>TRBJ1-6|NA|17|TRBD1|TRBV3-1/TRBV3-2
TGTGCCAGCAGCCGAGCAGGGGGCAGCACCTATAATTCACCCCTCCACTTT
CASSRAGGSTYNSPLHF
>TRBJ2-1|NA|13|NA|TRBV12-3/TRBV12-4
TGTGCCAGCAGTCCGGCGGCGGGCCATGAGCAGTTCTTC
CASSPAAGHEQFF
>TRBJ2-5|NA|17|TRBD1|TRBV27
TGTGCCAGCAGTTTAGGGAGTCCCGGGACAGGGGAAGAGACCCAGTACTTC
CASSLGSPGTGEETQYF
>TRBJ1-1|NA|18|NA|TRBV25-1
TGTGCCAGCAGTGAATATTGGGGAACCCCGGGGTCCAACACTGAAGCTTTCTTT
CASSEYWGTPGSNTEAFF
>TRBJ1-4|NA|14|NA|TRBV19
TGTGCCAGTAGCGCTAGGGCAGGTCGGGGGAAACTGTTTTTT
CASSARAGRGKLFF
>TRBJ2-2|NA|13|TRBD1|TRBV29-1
TGCAGCGCCCGACAGGGTTGGGCCGGGGAGCTGTTTTTT
CSARQGWAGELFF
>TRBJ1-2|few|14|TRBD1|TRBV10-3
TGTGCCATCAGTGGAGGGACAGTCGTCTATGGCTACACCTTC
CAISGGTVVYGYTF
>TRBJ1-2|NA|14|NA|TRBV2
TGTGCCACCGCCGCCCGAGGGGGGGACTATGGCTACACCTTC
CATAARGGDYGYTF
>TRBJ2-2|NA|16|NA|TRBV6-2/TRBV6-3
TGTGCCAGCAGTTATGGGGGGGCTCCCGTCACCGGGGAGCTGTTTTTT
CASSYGGAPVTGELFF
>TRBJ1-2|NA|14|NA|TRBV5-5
TGTGCGAGTCGAAGGGGCAGGGATAACTATGGCTACACCTTC
CASRRGRDNYGYTF
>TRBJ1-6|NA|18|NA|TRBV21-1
TGTGCCAGCAGTACTCAGGGGGCGCGCGTAGCAAGTAATTCACCCCTCCACTTT
CASSTQGARVASNSPLHF
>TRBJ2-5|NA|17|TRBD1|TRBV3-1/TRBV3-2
TGTGCCAGCAGCCAAGATCTTGCGGGACAGGGCGAAGAGACCCAGTACTTC
CASSQDLAGQGEETQYF
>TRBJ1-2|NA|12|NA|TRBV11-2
TGTGCCAGCAGCTTCCCCCGCTATGGCTACACCTTC
CASSFPRYGYTF
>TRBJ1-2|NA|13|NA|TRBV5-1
TGCGCCAGCAGCTTGGAGGTGGGGGGTGGCTACACCTTC
CASSLEVGGGYTF
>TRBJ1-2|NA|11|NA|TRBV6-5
TGTGCCGCCCCTGGCCCCTATGGCTACACCTTC
CAAPGPYGYTF
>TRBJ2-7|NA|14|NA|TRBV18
TGTGCCAGCTCACGGGTCCGGGATACCTACGAGCAGTACTTC
CASSRVRDTYEQYF
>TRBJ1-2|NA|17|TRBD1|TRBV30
TGTGCCTCCCCCGGTGGGCAGGGGGCTGGGGTGGGCTATGGCTACACCTTC
CASPGGQGAGVGYGYTF